This is a list of T cell receptor beta chains from one sample in a study of blood T cells in healthy people across ages. TCRdb reprocessed the 5' RACE reads with MiXCR, giving one entry per CDR3 protein. Here the sample spans some 1.6 million distinct CDR3 sequences, roughly a third being singletons. The material sequenced was blood. The receptors were sampled from a woman in her 30s in good health. The CDR3 runs from the conserved cysteine through the conserved F or W. Each record gives: clone size, V gene, J gene, D gene, CDR3 protein, CDR3 DNA. A D gene is named only where the DNA matches it firmly. Not every row has a clone size; where given, it reads once, few, many or a size class.

size: .
V: TRBV27
J: TRBJ1-4
D: .
CDR3: CASSFWGSTNEKLFF
DNA: TGTGCCAGCAGTTTCTGGGGATCAACTAATGAAAAACTGTTTTTT

size: .
V: TRBV3-1
J: TRBJ1-2
D: .
CDR3: CASRHSLRAGYTF
DNA: TGTGCCAGCAGACACTCCCTCCGGGCTGGCTACACCTTC

size: .
V: TRBV7-6
J: TRBJ2-3
D: TRBD2
CDR3: CASSSSLAGDYTDTQYF
DNA: TGTGCCAGCAGCTCCTCTTTAGCGGGGGACTACACAGATACGCAGTATTTT

size: .
V: TRBV11-2
J: TRBJ1-1
D: .
CDR3: CASSYEGNGDEAFF
DNA: TGTGCCAGCAGCTATGAGGGAAATGGGGATGAAGCTTTCTTT

size: .
V: TRBV25-1
J: TRBJ2-5
D: TRBD1
CDR3: CASRPPWTGEVWETQYF
DNA: TGTGCCAGCAGGCCCCCCTGGACAGGGGAAGTCTGGGAGACCCAGTACTTC

size: few
V: TRBV20-1
J: TRBJ1-5
D: .
CDR3: CSALWGHGNQPQHF
DNA: TGCAGTGCCCTCTGGGGGCACGGCAATCAGCCCCAGCATTTT

size: .
V: TRBV4-1
J: TRBJ2-7
D: TRBD1
CDR3: CASSQWGQGVYEQYF
DNA: TGCGCCAGCAGCCAATGGGGACAGGGGGTCTACGAGCAGTACTTC

size: .
V: TRBV6-2/TRBV6-3
J: TRBJ2-5
D: .
CDR3: CASSYSSDPETQYF
DNA: TGTGCCAGCAGTTACAGTAGCGACCCGGAGACCCAGTACTTC

size: .
V: TRBV5-5
J: TRBJ2-1
D: TRBD1
CDR3: CASSPSGTGGQNEQFF
DNA: TGTGCCAGCAGCCCTTCCGGGACAGGGGGCCAGAATGAGCAGTTCTTC

size: .
V: TRBV3-1
J: TRBJ2-1
D: TRBD2
CDR3: CASSDTSGNNEQFF
DNA: TGTGCCAGCAGTGACACTAGCGGGAACAATGAGCAGTTCTTC

size: .
V: TRBV11-1
J: TRBJ1-1
D: TRBD1
CDR3: CASSLRGGTGLISEAFF
DNA: TGTGCCAGCAGCCTTCGTGGGGGGACAGGGCTTATCTCTGAAGCTTTCTTT

size: .
V: TRBV28
J: TRBJ1-1
D: TRBD1
CDR3: CASSLGVDRGETEAFF
DNA: TGTGCCAGCAGTCTGGGGGTGGACAGGGGAGAAACTGAAGCTTTCTTT

size: .
V: TRBV25-1
J: TRBJ2-1
D: TRBD2
CDR3: CASSEYRAAGGHNEQFF
DNA: TGTGCCAGCAGTGAATATCGGGCAGCGGGAGGCCACAATGAGCAGTTCTTC

size: .
V: TRBV7-9
J: TRBJ2-7
D: TRBD2
CDR3: CASSLEGATSGSYEQYF
DNA: TGTGCCAGCAGCTTAGAAGGAGCGACTAGCGGATCCTACGAGCAGTACTTC

size: few
V: TRBV2
J: TRBJ1-2
D: .
CDR3: CASSGDYMGRSNYGYTF
DNA: TGTGCCAGCAGTGGAGACTACATGGGGCGCTCTAACTATGGCTACACCTTC

size: .
V: TRBV15
J: TRBJ2-7
D: TRBD1
CDR3: CATSRDPGGAYEQYF
DNA: TGTGCCACCAGCAGAGATCCAGGGGGAGCGTATGAGCAGTACTTC